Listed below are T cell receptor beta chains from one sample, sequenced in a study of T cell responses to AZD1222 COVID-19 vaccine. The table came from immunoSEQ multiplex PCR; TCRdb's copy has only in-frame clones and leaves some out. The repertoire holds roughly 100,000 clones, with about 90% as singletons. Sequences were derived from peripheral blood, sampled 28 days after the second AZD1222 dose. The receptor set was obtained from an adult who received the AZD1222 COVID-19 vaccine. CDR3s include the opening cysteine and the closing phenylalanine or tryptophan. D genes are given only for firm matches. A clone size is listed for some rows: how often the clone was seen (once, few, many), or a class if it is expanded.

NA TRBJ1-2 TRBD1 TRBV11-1 TGTGCCAGCAGCGGCGGACAGGGCAACTATGGCTACACCTTC CASSGGQGNYGYTF
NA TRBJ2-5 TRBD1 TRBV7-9 TGTGCCAGCGCTACTGACAGGGACCTGGGAGAGACCCAGTACTTC CASATDRDLGETQYF
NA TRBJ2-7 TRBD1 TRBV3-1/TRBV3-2 TGTGCCAGCAGCGGGACAGGGGACTCCTACGAGCAGTACTTC CASSGTGDSYEQYF
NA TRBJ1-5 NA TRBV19 TGTGCCAGTAGTACCCGGGACTCGCCGCGGCATTTT CASSTRDSPRHF
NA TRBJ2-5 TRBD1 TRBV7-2 TGTGCCAGCAGCTCGGGACAGTCCCAAGAGACCCAGTACTTC CASSSGQSQETQYF
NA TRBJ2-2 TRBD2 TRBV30 TGTGCCTGGAGTGTTATCCCTTTCGGCGGGAGCCCCCCCGGGGAGCTGTTTTTT CAWSVIPFGGSPPGELFF
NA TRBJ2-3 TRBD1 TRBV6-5 TGTGCCAGCACTCCCCGGGACAGTAGCACAGATACGCAGTATTTT CASTPRDSSTDTQYF
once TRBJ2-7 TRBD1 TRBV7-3 TGTGCCAGCAGCCTCTTCCCGGGACAGGGCTACGAGCAGTACTTC CASSLFPGQGYEQYF
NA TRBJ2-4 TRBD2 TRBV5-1 TGCGCCAGCAGCTTTCTAGCGGGAGGGCCGGAAAACATTCAGTACTTC CASSFLAGGPENIQYF
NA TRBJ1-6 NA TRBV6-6 TGTGCCAGCAGTTACGAGGGCAGCTCCTATAATTCACCCCTCCACTTT CASSYEGSSYNSPLHF
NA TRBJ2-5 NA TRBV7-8 TGTGCCAGCAGCCTGGGCTCGGCTACCCAGGAGACCCAGTACTTC CASSLGSATQETQYF
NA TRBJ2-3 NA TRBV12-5 TGTGCTAGTGGTTGGGGGGCTAGCGCTCTCGGTGGGGCAGATACGCAGTATTTT CASGWGASALGGADTQYF
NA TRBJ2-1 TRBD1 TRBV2 TGTGCCAGCAGTGTAGGACAGGTCTACAATGAGCAGTTCTTC CASSVGQVYNEQFF
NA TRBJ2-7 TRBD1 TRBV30 TGTGCCGGGGACAGGAACCCCTACGAGCAGTACTTC CAGDRNPYEQYF
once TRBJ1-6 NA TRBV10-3 TGTGCCATCAGTGAGTCGAGGTTACGGTCACCCCTCCACTTT CAISESRLRSPLHF
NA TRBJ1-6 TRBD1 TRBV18 TGTGCCAGCTCACAAGGGACAGAAAATTCACCCCTCCACTTT CASSQGTENSPLHF
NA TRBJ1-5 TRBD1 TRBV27 TGTGCCAGCAGTACAGGGGGCAATCAGCCCCAGCATTTT CASSTGGNQPQHF
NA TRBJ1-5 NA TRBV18 TGTGCCAGCTCACCACGGGGTAGCAATCAGCCCCAGCATTTT CASSPRGSNQPQHF
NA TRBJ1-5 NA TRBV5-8 TGTGCCAGCACCGTGACAGATCAGCCCCAGCATTTT CASTVTDQPQHF
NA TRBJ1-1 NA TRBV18 TGTGCCAGCTCACCGCGGGGGCGGAACACTGAAGCTTTCTTT CASSPRGRNTEAFF
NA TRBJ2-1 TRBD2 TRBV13 TGTGCCAGCAGCATGGGACTAGCGGACAATGAGCAGTTCTTC CASSMGLADNEQFF
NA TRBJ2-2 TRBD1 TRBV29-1 TGCAGCGTTGATTTCGGAGGACAGGGAACCGGGGAGCTGTTTTTT CSVDFGGQGTGELFF
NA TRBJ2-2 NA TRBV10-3 TGTGCCATCAGTGAGCCCCAGATGGGCACCGGGGAGCTGTTTTTT CAISEPQMGTGELFF
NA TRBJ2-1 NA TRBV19 TGTGCCAGTAGTATAAACGTCCGGGGCAATGAGCAGTTCTTC CASSINVRGNEQFF
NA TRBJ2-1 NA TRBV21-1 TGTGCCAGCAGTAGAAGCGGGAGCCCCCCTTCTTACAATGAGCAGTTCTTC CASSRSGSPPSYNEQFF
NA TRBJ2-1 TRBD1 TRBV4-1 TGCGCCAGCAGCCGGGGACAGGGGTCGAGGAATGAGCAGTTCTTC CASSRGQGSRNEQFF
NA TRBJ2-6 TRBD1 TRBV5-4 TGTGCCAGCAGCACGACAGGGGATGGGGCCAACGTCCTGACTTTC CASSTTGDGANVLTF
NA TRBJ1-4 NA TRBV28 TGTGCCAGCAGTTTTGTGGACAGTCTAAATGAAAAACTGTTTTTT CASSFVDSLNEKLFF
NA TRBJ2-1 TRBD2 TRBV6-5 TGTGCCAGCGAGGCGGGGGGGTTGGAAAATGAGCAGTTCTTC CASEAGGLENEQFF
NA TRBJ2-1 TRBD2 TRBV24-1 TGTGCCACCAGTGATTTAATGGGGACTAGCGGCATAAAGCAGTTCTTC CATSDLMGTSGIKQFF
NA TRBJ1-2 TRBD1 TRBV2 TGTGCCAGCAGGAGACGGACAGGGAATGGCTACACCTTC CASRRRTGNGYTF
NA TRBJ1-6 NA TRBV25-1 TGTGCCAGCAGTGAATTCTATAGGACCTCCTATAATTCACCCCTCCACTTT CASSEFYRTSYNSPLHF
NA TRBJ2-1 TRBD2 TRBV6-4 TGTGCCAGCAGTGACTCCCCTAGCGGGAACAATGAGCAGTTCTTC CASSDSPSGNNEQFF
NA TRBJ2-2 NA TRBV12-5 TGTGCTAGTGGTTTGGTACTTACGGCGGGCGGGACCGGGGAGCTGTTTTTT CASGLVLTAGGTGELFF
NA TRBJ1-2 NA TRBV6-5 TGTGCCAGCAGTTACTCGAGACGAGCTAACTATGGCTACACCTTC CASSYSRRANYGYTF
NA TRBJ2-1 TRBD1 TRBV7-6 TGTGCCAGCAGCTTAGCTCCGGGACAGGGTTCCTACAATGAGCAGTTCTTC CASSLAPGQGSYNEQFF
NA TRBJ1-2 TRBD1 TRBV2 TGTGCCAGCAGAAGACAGGGTAACTATGGCTACACCTTC CASRRQGNYGYTF
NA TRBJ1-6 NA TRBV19 TGTGCCAGTAGTGACGGATACTATAATTCACCCCTCCACTTT CASSDGYYNSPLHF
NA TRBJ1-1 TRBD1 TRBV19 TGTGCTAAACTAGGGGGACAGGGAGAAGCTTTCTTT CAKLGGQGEAFF
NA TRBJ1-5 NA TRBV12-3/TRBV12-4 TGTGCCAGCAGTTTAGGAGCCAATCAGCCCCAGCATTTT CASSLGANQPQHF
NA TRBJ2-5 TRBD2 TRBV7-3 TGTGCCAGCAGCCCCGGGACTAGCTGGGAGACCCAGTACTTC CASSPGTSWETQYF
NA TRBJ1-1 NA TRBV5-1 TGCGCCAGCAGCCTGACAGGTCCGAACACTGAAGCTTTCTTT CASSLTGPNTEAFF
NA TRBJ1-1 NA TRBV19 TGTGCCAGTACCGGGCAGGGCGATGAAGCTTTCTTT CASTGQGDEAFF
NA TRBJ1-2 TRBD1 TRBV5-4 TGTGCCAGCAGCTTTCCGGGACAGGGGAGGGGTGGCTACACCTTC CASSFPGQGRGGYTF
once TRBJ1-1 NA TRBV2 TGTGCCAGCAGTGAAACCAGAGTGAACACTGAAGCTTTCTTT CASSETRVNTEAFF
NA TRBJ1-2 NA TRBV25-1 TGTGCCAGCAGTCTCGCCGGGACGAATGGCTACACCTTC CASSLAGTNGYTF
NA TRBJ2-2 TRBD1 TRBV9 TGTGCCAGCAGCTTTAAACAGGGGGCGGGTCACTCCGGGGAGCTGTTTTTT CASSFKQGAGHSGELFF
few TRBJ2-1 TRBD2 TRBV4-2 TGTGCCAGCAGCAGCGGGACTAGCGGGTCCTACAATGAGCAGTTCTTC CASSSGTSGSYNEQFF
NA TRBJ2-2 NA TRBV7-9 TGTGCCAGCAGCTTAGGGGTCGGCAGCAGCACCGGGGAGCTGTTTTTT CASSLGVGSSTGELFF
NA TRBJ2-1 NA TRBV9 TGTGCCAGCAGCGTTTACACAGCGGGTAATGAGCAGTTCTTC CASSVYTAGNEQFF
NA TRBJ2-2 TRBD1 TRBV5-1 TGCGCCAGCAGCTCGACGCCGGGACAGGGGGCGTCCGGGGAGCTGTTTTTT CASSSTPGQGASGELFF
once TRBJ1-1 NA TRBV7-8 TGTGCCAGCAGCTTAACAGGGAAGACTGAAGCTTTCTTT CASSLTGKTEAFF
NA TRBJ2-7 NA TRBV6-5 TGTGCCAGCAGCCCGACAGGTAGGGGCTACGAGCAGTACTTC CASSPTGRGYEQYF
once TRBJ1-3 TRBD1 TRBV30 TGTGCCTGGAGTTCGGGGACAGCTTCTGGAAACACCATATATTTT CAWSSGTASGNTIYF
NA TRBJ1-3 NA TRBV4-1 TGCGCCAGCAGCCAATCAGCGGTAAGGGGCTCTGGAAACACCATATATTTT CASSQSAVRGSGNTIYF
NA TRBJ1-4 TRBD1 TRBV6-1 TGTGCCAGCAGTGGCACCCTGACAGGGGATTCAACTAATGAAAAACTGTTTTTT CASSGTLTGDSTNEKLFF
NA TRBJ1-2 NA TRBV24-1 TGTGCCACCAGTGATTGGCAGGGGCACAACTATGGCTACACCTTC CATSDWQGHNYGYTF
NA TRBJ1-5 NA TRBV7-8 TGTGCCAGCAGCTTAGAGGCCAGGGATCTTCGTCAGCCCCAGCATTTT CASSLEARDLRQPQHF